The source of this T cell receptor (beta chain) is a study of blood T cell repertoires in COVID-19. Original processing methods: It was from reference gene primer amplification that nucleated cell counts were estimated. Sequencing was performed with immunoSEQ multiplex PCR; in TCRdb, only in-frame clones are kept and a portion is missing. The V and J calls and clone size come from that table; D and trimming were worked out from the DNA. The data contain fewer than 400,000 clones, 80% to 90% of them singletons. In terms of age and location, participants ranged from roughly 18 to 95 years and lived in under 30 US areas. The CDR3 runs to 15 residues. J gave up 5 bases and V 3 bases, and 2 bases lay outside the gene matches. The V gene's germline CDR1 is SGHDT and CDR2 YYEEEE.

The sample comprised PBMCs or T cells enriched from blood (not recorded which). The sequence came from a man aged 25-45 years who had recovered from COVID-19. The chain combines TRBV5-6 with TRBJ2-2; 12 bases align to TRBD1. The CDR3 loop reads CASSWDRGHTGELFF. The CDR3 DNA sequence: TGTGCCAGCAGCTGGGACAGGGGGCATACCGGGGAGCTGTTTTTT.